The rows below give T cell receptor beta chains drawn from one sample of a study of T cell repertoires in cytomegalovirus infection. These TCRs are of unknown antigen specificity. TCRdb used MiXCR to reprocess the reads, holding one entry per CDR3 protein. This sample has 300,000 or so distinct CDR3 sequences, with more than 20% found just once. This sample comprised cultured PBMCs, obtained from culture after CMV antigen stimulation. These receptors originate from a human donor in good health (CMV status not recorded). Some clones in this sample may be carry-over from other donors' samples. CDR3s include the opening cysteine and the closing phenylalanine or tryptophan.

v_call cdr3_aa
TRBV29-1 CSVEWAGWRETQYF
TRBV27 CASSLQGTNEQYF
TRBV5-6 CASSPIGRTYYTQYF
TRBV12-3/TRBV12-4 CASSLGARALPEQYF
TRBV11-2 CASSLSTGETYNEQFF
TRBV12-3/TRBV12-4 CASSLYRGTAAAFF
TRBV14 CASSQGLARRNEQFF
TRBV15 CATSRGTGRHTEAFF
TRBV12-5 CASGLASANYGYTF
TRBV14 CASSQGVRGRRSSPLHF
TRBV7-9 CASSSRPSYNEQFF